This T cell receptor (beta chain) was identified during a study of vaccination and CD4 T cells after COVID-19. Notes on this clonotype: The antigen is not known.

An Oncomine TCR Beta short-read assay was used to sequence the DNA from cultured CD4+ T cells. TCRdb re-called the PCR reads through MiXCR, storing one row per CDR3 protein. The data contain roughly 12,000 distinct CDR3 sequences, under 70% of them singletons. V dropped 3 bases and J dropped 8 bases, with 14 bases sitting between them. The CDR3 sequence is 15 residues long. Germline CDR1 and CDR2: SNHLY and FYNNEI. Treatment denoted: approximately 11-day PBMC culture with coronavirus spike peptide pools or control peptides (ViraFEST assay). The J gene is TRBJ1-6, the V gene TRBV2; D is possibly TRBD1 (5 bases). The TCR was taken from a human donor who had recovered from COVID-19. Material: CD4+ T cells from blood, cultured in vitro. This CDR3 reads CASSEIQGIDSPLHF. The CDR3, as DNA: TGTGCCAGCAGTGAGATCCAGGGAATCGATTCACCCCTCCACTTT.